This note documents a single T cell receptor (beta chain) sequence. It lacks a known antigen. Base qualities were left out, and no much larger clone turns up one base away. The data derive from a study of neoadjuvant anti-PD-1 for oral cavity cancer (dated by TCRdb to the early 2020s). With respect to the entire study: Before undergoing curative-intent surgical resection, most patients got three to four biweekly nivolumab doses at 3 mg/kg. The parent correlative cohort had about a dozen patients and a response rate of roughly 32%. Under RECIST 1.1, patients with complete response, partial response or stable disease were classed as responders, and patients with progression were classed as non-responders. Patients who did not progress were given a fourth nivolumab dose at about day 43 and had definitive surgical resection on days 50-56.

What the work shows at the level of the full study, not this receptor alone: Higher pretreatment blood Treg/Th17 ratios correlated with both higher pretreatment blood TCRbeta clonality and lower post-treatment tumor TCRbeta clonality. After neoadjuvant nivolumab, non-responders showed significantly higher T cell clonality (Gini index) in PBMCs than responders did. Only three patients per response group were included in the TCR analyses, and larger cohorts for validation were called for by the authors.

Trimming removed 4 bases from V and 8 bases from J, leaving 12 bases between the germline ends. CDR1 SGDLS and CDR2 YYNGEE were looked up in the germline V gene. The CDR3 runs 12 amino acids, cysteine and phenylalanine included. Only the CDR3 region is kept as DNA, spanning 36 bases read in frame from base 1. For deep sequencing, each PBMC sample was run in six replicates, with libraries mostly built from about 480 ng of input genomic DNA. TCRbeta libraries were prepared with the immunoSEQ hsTCRbeta kit according to the manufacturer's instructions. Sequencing of the completed libraries took place using an Illumina NovaSeq 6000 S4 flow cell after they had been pooled to about 3 nM. The authors' pipeline ran thus. The immunoSEQ Analyzer was used for raw data preprocessing and quality control. The analysis was limited to productive rearrangements, and each clonotype was defined by a unique CDR3 amino acid sequence. Using the R package tcR, the researchers computed the Gini-Simpson index as their estimate of repertoire clonality. Gini indices were compared with Student's t test, and associations with tumor size change were assessed by Pearson correlation. TCRdb retrieved this table from immuneACCESS and kept in-frame rearrangements only. Not all clones are present; in checked studies, unresolved V genes account for under half, and no reason is known for the remainder. Clone size and the V and J calls come from that table; the DNA yielded D and trimming. Counted in this sample were about 68,000 clones; approximately 84% of them appeared once. In total, the top ten clones hold 3% to 3.5% of the sample.

Taken with the paper, the label for time point translates to: after neoadjuvant nivolumab, at surgical resection. Patients had been newly diagnosed with stage II-IVA oral cavity squamous cell carcinoma, and no prior systemic or radiation treatment had been given to the patients. The cohort was made up of patients with locally advanced, HPV-negative oral cavity squamous cell carcinoma. No culture maintenance or expansion was done, as the peripheral blood mononuclear cells went straight to analysis. Samples were obtained from a longitudinal correlative study of a single-arm phase II trial of neoadjuvant nivolumab in oral cavity squamous cell carcinoma. Subject-matched pre- and post-treatment PBMCs and tumors from three responders and three non-responders were subjected to genomic DNA-based TCRbeta sequencing. Peripheral blood mononuclear cells were collected before nivolumab treatment and were collected again after treatment, at the time of surgery. Genomic DNA was isolated from PBMCs using the Maxwell RSC DNA from Cells kit.

The clonotype comes from a person between 35 and 79 years old with oral cavity squamous cell carcinoma. The chain is made from TRBV9 and TRBJ1-1; no D gene call is confident. This specimen was PBMCs, taken after nivolumab (anti-PD-1) treatment. The nucleotides read TGTGCCAGCAGCAGATCGGAGGAGGAAGCTTTCTTT. Its protein is CASSRSEEEAFF.